This T cell receptor beta chain derives from a study of OX40 agonist ivuxolimab in advanced cancers. Study context: Ivuxolimab, an agonist antibody against OX40 (CD134), was given to patients. Overall study findings and caveats: With doses of 0.1 to 3.0 mg/kg, CD4+ and CD8+ blood T cells had undergone clonal expansion by week 6. On average, CD8+ T cells showed a greater number of expanded clones than CD4+.

Germline V gene lookup returns CDR1 SGDLS and CDR2 YYNGEE. CDR3 length: 13 residues. V was trimmed by 4 bases and J by 0 bases, leaving 7 bases between them. Data came from immunoSEQ multiplex PCR; TCRdb stores just in-frame clones and leaves some out. Altogether some 18,000 clones are present, 83% being singletons, with the ten largest covering roughly 10%. Blood sampling took place at baseline, cycle 4 day 1, and cycle 7 day 1. With respect to this clone: The antigen is unknown.

The origin of this receptor is an adult with an advanced solid tumor such as melanoma, head and neck, liver or kidney cancer. This sample comprised CD4+ or CD8+ T cells sorted from blood, obtained in a trial of the OX40 agonist ivuxolimab. The chain carries TRBV9 and TRBJ1-1; no firm D call. The CDR3 nucleotides read TGTGCCAGCAGCCTGACTTTGAACACTGAAGCTTTCTTT. Amino acid sequence: CASSLTLNTEAFF.